This TCR beta chain stems from a study of blood T cell repertoires in COVID-19. At the level of the study: COVID-19 samples, acute and convalescent, were from the United States, Italy and Spain.

This clone was observed once. Trimming took 7 bases from V and 3 from J; bases not matched to a gene: 3. The germline gives CDR1 MNHEY, CDR2 SVGAGI. CDR3 size: 13 residues. The authors' processing: How many nucleated cells were present was estimated from reference gene primer amplification. TCRdb's copy holds only in-frame clones and misses some; the assay was immunoSEQ multiplex PCR. The V and J calls and the clone size are those of that table, but D and trimming were determined from the DNA. Seen here are 50,000 to 55,000 clones, 87% observed once, and the top ten hold approximately 3.9%. Input material: peripheral blood. This receptor was identified in a man between 45 and 60 years old with acute or convalescent COVID-19. J is TRBJ2-7 and V is TRBV6-5; 10 bases match TRBD1. DNA of the CDR3: TGTGCCAGCACGCGGGACAGGGGCTACGAGCAGTACTTC. Protein: CASTRDRGYEQYF.